The clone carrying this TCR beta chain appeared a few times. The antigen remains undetermined. This entry belongs to a study of T-cell reconstitution after alpha-beta-depleted transplantation in children. Overall study results and limits: Hyperexpanded clones declined; after one year, newly produced T cells mostly supplied diversity. Several hundred rapidly expanded clones from non-depleted graft cells reportedly supplied alpha-beta T cells about two months post-transplant. In some patients, recipient T cells and intrathymic progenitors surviving conditioning explained high day-60 diversity.

Unique molecular identifiers were incorporated into the prepared TCRbeta library. MiXCR, run by TCRdb on the PCR reads, gives a single entry per CDR3 protein. The sample yields some 600,000 distinct CDR3 sequences, 10% to 15% seen once. Trimming left V 1 base short and J 5 bases short, with 22 bases between. The CDR3 totals 17 residues. Germline V gene sequence: CDR1 DFQATT, CDR2 SNEGSKA (reference sequence). The sample here was PBMCs, mostly from graft donor cells, taken 360 days after TCRalphabeta/CD19-depleted stem cell transplant. The V call is TRBV20-1, the J call TRBJ2-3; D remains ambiguous. The sequence came from a male patient younger than 18 who had a stem cell transplant for acute myeloid leukemia, so the T cells may come from the graft donor. The CDR3 here is CSARVASDPKLGDTQYF. The CDR3 bases are TGCAGTGCTAGAGTTGCAAGCGACCCAAAGCTAGGAGATACGCAGTATTTT.